The T cell receptor beta chain under discussion was sequenced for a study of response to subunit inactivated influenza vaccine. Study findings and constraints: Authors suggested each seasonal influenza vaccination recruits few new T cells.

A remark on this clonotype: The antigen remains undetermined.

The CDR3 runs to 20 residues. Germline CDR1 is LGHNA and CDR2 is YSLEER. Trimming removed 0 bases from V and 2 bases from J, with 25 bases in between. TCRdb reprocessed the RT-PCR reads with MiXCR, giving one entry per CDR3 protein. The sample carries 710,000 or so distinct CDR3 sequences, 15% to 17% recorded once. The source of this sequence is a man between 50 and 59 years old who received an inactivated influenza vaccine. This chain links TRBV4-3 with TRBJ2-5; D is tentatively TRBD1 or TRBD2 (6 bases each). Here the sequenced sample was PBMCs from blood, taken 11 to 12 days after vaccination. The CDR3 region has the DNA TGCGCCAGCAGCCAAGATTGGCTTTGGCGGGGCACAGGGATTCAAGAGACCCAGTACTTC. Translated, it gives CASSQDWLWRGTGIQETQYF.